This entry is about one TCR beta chain. Other nucleotide sequences in the sample specify the same CDR3. The table came from immunoSEQ multiplex PCR; TCRdb's copy has only in-frame clones and leaves some out. This sample has roughly 2.1 million clones; roughly 91% occur once, and the top ten carry 1.5% to 2%. The data originate from a study of shared clonotypes between healthy human individuals. CD45RO-negative cells were positively selected for CCR7, leaving out terminally differentiated effector memory CD45RA+ cells. The CDR3 totals 14 residues. The ends were cut back, 3 bases at V and 7 bases at J, with 16 bases in the middle. Germline lookup yields CDR1 WNHNN and CDR2 SYGVQD (reference sequence).

The specimen was naive CD8+ T cells from PBMCs. This clonotype was obtained from a man aged 18 to 35 in good health. Some clones in this sample may be carry-over from other donors' samples. V usage is TRBV10-1 and J usage is TRBJ2-7; D is uncertain. The CDR3 region is CASSDLFGTQEQYF. The CDR3 bases are TGCGCCAGCAGTGATCTTTTCGGAACACAGGAGCAGTACTTC.